These 17 T cell receptor beta chains originate from one sample sequenced in a study of shared clonotypes between healthy human individuals. The table came from immunoSEQ multiplex PCR; TCRdb's copy has only in-frame clones and leaves some out. The sample records about 1 million clones, more than 60% being singletons. The sequenced sample consisted of memory CD4+ T cells sorted from blood. Stated subset: CD45RA-negative fraction. Every receptor here comes from a man between 18 and 29 years old in good health.

V gene TRBV5-4 combines with J gene TRBJ1-2, with 9 bases identical to TRBD1. This CDR3 region has 15 residues. V was clipped by 4 bases and J by 4 bases; unmatched bases: 8. Germline CDR1 and CDR2: SGHNT and YYREEE (reference sequence). The CDR3 DNA reads as TGTGCCAGCAGCGCACAGGGGGCGCTTAGCTATGGCTACACCTTC. It encodes CASSAQGALSYGYTF.

J is TRBJ2-2 and V is TRBV5-3, with TRBD2 matching 12 bases. Being an ORF, TRBV5-3 has a function that is uncertain. The V and J ends lost 3 bases and 1 base, in that order; junction bases with no gene match: 16. This CDR3 spans 21 amino acids. In nucleotides, the CDR3 is TGTGCCAGAAGCTCTAGAAACGAGCGGACTAGCGGGACGGAGAACACCGGGGAGCTGTTTTTT. Protein: CARSSRNERTSGTENTGELFF.

This clone was observed many times. The same CDR3 also results from other DNA sequences found in this sample. The V and J genes are TRBV10-3 and TRBJ2-5, with TRBD1 matching over 9 bases. CDR1 and CDR2 from the germline V gene are ENHRY and SYGVKD. The CDR3 contains 13 residues. The J segment lost 2 bases and the V segment lost 6 bases, leaving 1 base of the junction unmatched. This chain's CDR3 is CAISGQGQETQYF. The CDR3 bases are TGTGCCATCAGCGGACAGGGGCAAGAGACCCAGTACTTC.

The V call is TRBV6-5, the J call TRBJ2-3; D remains ambiguous. The V end lost 6 bases, the J end lost 4 bases, and 17 bases lay between the germline ends. CDR1 is MNHEY, CDR2 SVGAGI, per germline. The CDR3 totals 15 residues. The CDR3 protein is CASSDALERADTQYF. CDR3 sequence (DNA): TGTGCCAGCAGCGACGCGTTGGAAAGGGCAGATACGCAGTATTTT.

The J gene is TRBJ2-5, the V gene TRBV25-1, with D perhaps being TRBD1 or TRBD2 (5 bases each). Per the germline V gene, CDR1 is MGHDK and CDR2 is SYGVNS. CDR3 length: 17 residues. V lost 2 bases and J lost 5, with 21 bases in between. CDR3 nucleotide sequence: TGTGCCAGCAGTGAAGGGGGAAGGGGTGGGGGACCGGAGACCCAGTACTTC. Translating it yields CASSEGGRGGGPETQYF.

The genes are TRBV6-5 and TRBJ2-6; no firm D call. The CDR3 loop spans 14 amino acids. Germline V gene data show CDR1 as MNHEY and CDR2 as SVGAGI. Trimming pared 5 bases from V and 4 bases from J, leaving 9 bases between. As DNA, the CDR3 is TGTGCCAGCAGTGAATTGATAGGGGCCAACGTCCTGACTTTC. This encodes CASSELIGANVLTF.

This clone has a single count. V and J are TRBV29-1 and TRBJ1-2, with 9 nucleotides matching TRBD1. Germline V gene lookup returns CDR1 SQVTM and CDR2 ANQGSEA. V gave up 3 bases and J gave up 7 bases; unmatched junction bases: 12. The CDR3 runs 15 residues. Here the CDR3 reads CSVDEMDRGLVGYTF. The CDR3 region has the DNA TGCAGCGTTGATGAGATGGACAGGGGCTTAGTTGGCTACACCTTC.

CDR3 bases: TGTGCCAGCGTTACTTCACTGGATGGCTACACCTTC. Translated: CASVTSLDGYTF. The rearrangement links TRBV28 to TRBJ1-2; D not resolved. The CDR3 is 12 residues long. CDR1 MDHEN and CDR2 SYDVKM come from the germline V gene. The V gene lost 8 bases and the J gene lost 6 bases, with 13 bases spanning the gap.

The V and J genes are TRBV19 and TRBJ2-7, with D hard to call. Trimming removed 5 bases from V and 8 bases from J, with 19 bases in between. The CDR3 sequence is 14 residues long. Germline-derived CDR1 and CDR2 are LNHDA and SQIVND (reference sequence). CDR3 bases: TGTGCCAGTAGTGGTGGCAAAGGGCTTTCTCAGCAGTACTTC. Translating it yields CASSGGKGLSQQYF.

The rearrangement joins TRBV6-1 to TRBJ2-2; D is uncertain. CDR3 size: 12 residues. Trimming stripped 7 bases from V and 4 bases from J, with 7 bases between. In germline, CDR1 is MNHNS, CDR2 SASEGT. CDR3 nucleotides: TGTGCCAGCACCACGGTCACCGGGGAGCTGTTTTTT. This sequence encodes CASTTVTGELFF.

This clone was observed a few times. The J gene is TRBJ1-5, the V gene TRBV6-1, with D unresolved. CDR3 length equals 15 residues. Trimming took 7 bases from V and 0 from J, leaving 13 bases between them. Germline CDR1 reads MNHNS; CDR2 reads SASEGT. CDR3 DNA: TGTGCCAGCAACGCAGAGCCCTTTAGCAATCAGCCCCAGCATTTT. Translating it yields CASNAEPFSNQPQHF.

V and J are TRBV6-5 and TRBJ1-2; no firm D call. The CDR3 loop spans 15 amino acids. Germline CDR1 reads MNHEY; CDR2 reads SVGAGI. Deletions cut 8 bases from V and 4 bases from J, with 20 bases between. The CDR3 region is CASSPEEAASYGYTF. The CDR3, as DNA: TGTGCCAGCTCCCCCGAGGAGGCCGCTAGCTATGGCTACACCTTC.

This clone was seen at least ten times. The chain recombines TRBV28 with TRBJ2-5, with 8 bases identical to TRBD1. Germline V lookup: CDR1 MDHEN, CDR2 SYDVKM. J was trimmed by 2 bases and V by 6 bases; bases with no gene match: 5. This CDR3 comprises 14 residues. The CDR3 reads CASSLRQGQETQYF. CDR3 sequence (DNA): TGTGCCAGCAGCCTCCGACAGGGGCAAGAGACCCAGTACTTC.

This clone was observed a single time. The rearrangement links TRBV15 to TRBJ1-5; weak D call: TRBD1 (6 bases). The CDR3 is 17 amino acids. V shed 0 bases and J shed 4 bases, with 16 bases lying between them. Germline V lookup: CDR1 LNHNV, CDR2 YYDKDF (reference sequence). CDR3 loop: CATSRDAPGGLNQPQHF. CDR3 sequence (DNA): TGTGCCACCAGCAGAGACGCCCCCGGGGGGCTGAATCAGCCCCAGCATTTT.

The gene calls are TRBV19 and TRBJ1-1; perhaps TRBD1 as D (6 bases). The CDR3 consists of 14 residues. The V gene's germline CDR1 is LNHDA and CDR2 SQIVND (reference sequence). Trimming left V 4 bases short and J 1 base short, with 10 bases between. CDR3 sequence: CASSTGARNTEAFF. The CDR3 nucleotides read TGTGCCAGTAGTACAGGGGCTAGGAACACTGAAGCTTTCTTT.

The chain links TRBV10-3 to TRBJ2-1; 8 nucleotides align to TRBD1. CDR1 is ENHRY and CDR2 is SYGVKD in the germline V gene. After removal of 6 bases from V and 15 bases from J, the junction contained 7 bases not matched to a gene. The CDR3 is 11 residues long. The DNA of the CDR3 is TGTGCCATCAGCCATGGACAGGGCCGGTTCTTC. This sequence encodes CAISHGQGRFF.

This clone was detected only a few times. The chain links TRBV28 to TRBJ2-1, with a weak D call TRBD2 (5 bases). Trimming cost V 3 bases and J 6 bases, with 12 bases left between them. Germline loops: CDR1 MDHEN, CDR2 SYDVKM. The CDR3 loop spans 14 amino acids. The CDR3: CASSFLGGFNEQFF. CDR3 DNA: TGTGCCAGCAGTTTCCTTGGCGGGTTCAATGAGCAGTTCTTC.